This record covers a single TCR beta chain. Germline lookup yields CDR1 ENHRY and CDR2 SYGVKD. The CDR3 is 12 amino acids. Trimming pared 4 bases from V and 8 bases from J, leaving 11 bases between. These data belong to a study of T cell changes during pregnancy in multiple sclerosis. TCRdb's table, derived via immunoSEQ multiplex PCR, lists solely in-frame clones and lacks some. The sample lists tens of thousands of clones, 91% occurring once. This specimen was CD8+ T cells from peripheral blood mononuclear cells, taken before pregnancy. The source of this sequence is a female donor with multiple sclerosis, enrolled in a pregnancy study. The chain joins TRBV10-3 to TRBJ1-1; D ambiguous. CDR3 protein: CAISARGAEAFF. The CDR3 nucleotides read TGTGCCATCAGTGCGCGGGGTGCGGAAGCTTTCTTT.